This TCR beta chain originates from a study of blood T cells in healthy people across ages. Notes on the study in general: PBMCs were not sorted, which prevented a conclusive comparison of naive versus antigen-experienced cells.

The sample holds a few counts of this clonotype. Its matching antigen is unknown. A second PCR, run for roughly 7 to 12 cycles, used a sample-barcoded 5' primer plus a J-beta primer mix. A template-switch adaptor containing 12 random nucleotides labeled each cDNA molecule. One entry per CDR3 protein, called by TCRdb with MiXCR from the 5' RACE reads. Here the sample spans more than 1,000,000 distinct CDR3 sequences, about 25% being singletons. These records were also assigned to another study, of T cells of mothers and their children. That paper states: The sample comes from roughly 9 healthy Caucasian donors: mothers and children. The analysis detected no persistent microchimeric T cell clones.

The TCR sequence derives from a girl aged 2 to 9 in good health. Sequencing was performed on blood.

The CDR3 region has the DNA TGTGCCAGCAGCTTATGGGCGGGGAGCTCCTACGAGCAGTACTTC. It specifies CASSLWAGSSYEQYF. The rearrangement joins TRBV7-8 to TRBJ2-5; maybe TRBD2 (6 bases). The J call may be wrong; the DNA end is better matched by TRBJ2-7. Germline CDR1 reads SGHVS; CDR2 reads FQNEAQ. The CDR3 runs 15 residues.